This T cell receptor (beta chain) derives from a study of shared clonotypes between healthy human individuals. The method was immunoSEQ multiplex PCR; TCRdb's version includes in-frame clones alone and lacks a portion of them. This table holds 550,000 to 600,000 clones, 98% found once. CD45RO-negative CD8 cells positively selected for CCR7 made up the naive population, which excluded terminally differentiated effector memory CD45RA+ cells. The clonotype originates from a man aged 30 to 39 in good health. The sequencing input was naive CD8+ T cells sorted from blood.

CDR3 DNA: TGTGCCAGCAGCGTAGCGGCCTCGGGGGGTGCCACTGAAGCTTTCTTT. Protein: CASSVAASGGATEAFF. The chain links TRBV9 to TRBJ1-1; the D gene is possibly TRBD1 (5 bases). The CDR3 totals 16 residues. V shed 0 bases and J shed 4 bases, with 16 bases lying between them. The germline gives CDR1 SGDLS, CDR2 YYNGEE.